These T cell receptor beta chains were read from a single sample in a study of blood T cell repertoires in COVID-19. Only in-frame clones appear in the TCRdb table, and some are missing; sequencing was by immunoSEQ multiplex PCR. The data hold 200,000 to 250,000 clones, with roughly 80% observed a single time. The sample taken for sequencing was peripheral blood. The receptors were sampled from a woman aged 80 or older with COVID-19, enrolled during active disease. Both conserved end residues are part of each CDR3. The D gene is left open where the match is weak. Only part of the rows carry a size: once, few, many, or a class if the clone is expanded.

d_call j_call v_call clone_size cdr3_nt cdr3_aa
- TRBJ2-1 TRBV5-1 - TGCGCCAGCAGACACGGGGGGCAAGTGTATGAGCAGTTCTTC CASRHGGQVYEQFF
TRBD1 TRBJ1-1 TRBV3-1/TRBV3-2 few TGTGCCAGCAGTAGGGGGCTGAACACTGAAGCTTTCTTT CASSRGLNTEAFF
- TRBJ2-1 TRBV5-1 - TGCGCCAGCAGCTCAGGGGGCGGGAGCTACAATGAGCAGTTCTTC CASSSGGGSYNEQFF
- TRBJ1-4 TRBV21-1 once TGTGCCAGCACCCAGGGGGCGTGGGGGACTAATGAAAAACTGTTTTTT CASTQGAWGTNEKLFF
- TRBJ1-2 TRBV18 - TGTGCCAGCTCACCCGGACTGGGTGATGGCTACACCTTC CASSPGLGDGYTF
- TRBJ2-7 TRBV4-1 - TGCGCCAGCAGCCTCCTGAACAGGGTCGGCGAGCAGTACTTC CASSLLNRVGEQYF
- TRBJ1-2 TRBV15 - TGTGCCACCAGCAGACCTACAGGGCCCGGCTATGGCTACACCTTC CATSRPTGPGYGYTF
- TRBJ1-6 TRBV7-9 - TGTGCCAGCAGCCCAAGTGGCCACTCCTATAATTCACCCCTCCACTTT CASSPSGHSYNSPLHF
TRBD2 TRBJ2-3 TRBV7-9 - TGTGCCAGCGTCCGGGGGACTAGCGCCACAGATACGCAGTATTTT CASVRGTSATDTQYF
- TRBJ1-4 TRBV5-6 - TGTGCCAGCAGCTTGTTCGACAGAGTGGCAACTAATGAAAAACTGTTTTTT CASSLFDRVATNEKLFF
TRBD1 TRBJ1-4 TRBV7-9 - TGTGCCAGCAGCAAACAGGGGGCCCTAGGAAAACTGTTTTTT CASSKQGALGKLFF
TRBD1 TRBJ1-3 TRBV18 few TGTGCCAGCTCGGGACAGGGCGCTGGAAACACCATATATTTT CASSGQGAGNTIYF
TRBD1 TRBJ2-7 TRBV10-3 - TGTGCCATCAGTGCGGGGGACAGGGCTGAGCAGTACTTC CAISAGDRAEQYF
TRBD1 TRBJ2-7 TRBV28 - TGTGCCAGCAGACAACAGGGGCCCACCTACGAGCAGTACTTC CASRQQGPTYEQYF
- TRBJ1-4 TRBV5-1 - TGCGCCAGCAGCTTGGCCGGACAGCCTAATGAAAAACTGTTTTTT CASSLAGQPNEKLFF
TRBD1 TRBJ1-5 TRBV7-9 - TGTGCCAGCAGCTTCAACGACAGGGGTCAGCCCCAGCATTTT CASSFNDRGQPQHF
TRBD1 TRBJ1-4 TRBV6-5 - TGTGCCAGCAGGGGAATGGGACAGGGGGGCGAAAAACTGTTTTTT CASRGMGQGGEKLFF
- TRBJ1-6 TRBV9 - TGTGCCAGCAGCGTTACAGGGAAGAATTCACCCCTCCACTTT CASSVTGKNSPLHF
- TRBJ2-5 TRBV28 - TGTGCCACCGGGTTTGAGGGAGAGACCCAGTACTTC CATGFEGETQYF
TRBD2 TRBJ2-5 TRBV4-1 - TGCGCCAGCAGCCAAGATTCGGGACTAGCGGGAGAGACCCAGTACTTC CASSQDSGLAGETQYF
- TRBJ2-5 TRBV5-4 - TGTGCCAGCAGCATCGGTGGAGCCCAGTACTTC CASSIGGAQYF
TRBD2 TRBJ2-5 TRBV10-3 - TGTGCCATCAAGGCTAGCGGGAGTGGGGAGACCCAGTACTTC CAIKASGSGETQYF
TRBD2 TRBJ2-1 TRBV5-4 - TGTGCCAGCAGCTTGAAAACGACTAGCGGCTCCTACAATGAGCAGTTCTTC CASSLKTTSGSYNEQFF
- TRBJ2-1 TRBV5-1 few TGCGCCAGCAGCTTGGTTGACTACCGGAATGAGCAGTTCTTC CASSLVDYRNEQFF
TRBD1 TRBJ1-6 TRBV7-2 - TGTGCCAGCAGCTTAGGCAACAGGGGAGGATCACCCCTCCACTTT CASSLGNRGGSPLHF
- TRBJ1-5 TRBV7-8 - TGTGCCAGCAGCTTAGAGGACAGAAGGTACTATAGCAATCAGCCCCAGCATTTT CASSLEDRRYYSNQPQHF
- TRBJ1-1 TRBV3-1/TRBV3-2 - TGTGCCAGCAGCTTTTGGGGGCGACAGAACACTGAAGCTTTCTTT CASSFWGRQNTEAFF
- TRBJ2-1 TRBV20-1 - TGCAGTGCTAGAGCCCCTAATGAGCAGTTCTTC CSARAPNEQFF
TRBD1 TRBJ2-7 TRBV15 - TGTGCCACCAGCAGGGGGTCGGGACAGGACTACGAGCAGTACTTC CATSRGSGQDYEQYF
TRBD1 TRBJ1-6 TRBV5-6 - TGTGCCAGCAGCGAGGAGGGACAGGGGTTACCCCTCCACTTT CASSEEGQGLPLHF
TRBD1 TRBJ1-4 TRBV2 - TGTGCCAGCAGTGACCGGGACAGGGTGGAAAAACTGTTTTTT CASSDRDRVEKLFF
TRBD1 TRBJ1-6 TRBV27 - TGTGCCAGCAGTTTGAGGGACAGGGCTTCACCCCTCCACTTT CASSLRDRASPLHF
- TRBJ2-7 TRBV19 - TGTGCCAGTAGTCCCCGGGGCCCGGGGGACGAGCAGTACTTC CASSPRGPGDEQYF
TRBD2 TRBJ2-7 TRBV6-4 - TGTGCCAGCGCCTCAATCGTAGCTAGCGGCTACGAGCAGTACTTC CASASIVASGYEQYF
- TRBJ1-3 TRBV9 - TGTGCCAGCAGCGCCACAGGGAGCTCTGGAAACACCATATATTTT CASSATGSSGNTIYF
- TRBJ1-1 TRBV28 - TGTGCCAGCAGCATTGGGGGAGGCGGAACTGAAGCTTTCTTT CASSIGGGGTEAFF
TRBD1 TRBJ2-1 TRBV5-1 - TGCGCCACCAAAGACAGGGAGTACAATGAGCAGTTCTTC CATKDREYNEQFF
TRBD1 TRBJ1-2 TRBV5-1 once TGCGCCAGCAGCTCCCCTACAGGGGGCAGGGGCTACACCTTC CASSSPTGGRGYTF
TRBD1 TRBJ1-3 TRBV10-1 - TGCGCCAGCCTCCAGTGGGACGACAGGGGGCTTGGAAACACCATATATTTT CASLQWDDRGLGNTIYF